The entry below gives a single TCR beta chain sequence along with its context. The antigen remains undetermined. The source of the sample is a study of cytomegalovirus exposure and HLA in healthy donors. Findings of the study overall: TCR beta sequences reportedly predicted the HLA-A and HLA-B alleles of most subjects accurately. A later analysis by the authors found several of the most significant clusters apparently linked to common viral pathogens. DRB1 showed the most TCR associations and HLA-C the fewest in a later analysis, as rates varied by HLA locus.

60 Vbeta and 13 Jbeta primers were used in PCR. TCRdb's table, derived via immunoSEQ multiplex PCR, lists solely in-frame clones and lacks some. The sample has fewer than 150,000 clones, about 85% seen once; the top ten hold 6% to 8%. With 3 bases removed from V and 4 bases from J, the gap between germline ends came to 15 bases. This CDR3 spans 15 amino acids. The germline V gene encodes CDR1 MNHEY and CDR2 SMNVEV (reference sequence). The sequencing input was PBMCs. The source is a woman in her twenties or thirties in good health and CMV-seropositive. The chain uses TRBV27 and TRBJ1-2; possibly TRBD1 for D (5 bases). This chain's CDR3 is CASSFRREGVYGYTF. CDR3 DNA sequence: TGTGCCAGCAGTTTTCGAAGGGAAGGGGTCTATGGCTACACCTTC.